The next 4 T cell receptor beta chains were all read from a single sample in a study of cytomegalovirus exposure and HLA in healthy donors. Amplification used 60 Vbeta primers and 13 Jbeta primers. Only in-frame clones appear in the TCRdb table, and some are missing; sequencing was by immunoSEQ multiplex PCR. The repertoire holds about 65,000 clones, with 70% to 80% as singletons. The sample comprised PBMCs. Receptors originate from a girl aged 5 to 17 in good health and CMV-seropositive.

The chain recombines TRBV7-9 with TRBJ2-7; no definite D call. Per germline, CDR1 SEHNR and CDR2 FQNEAQ (reference sequence). The CDR3 contains 13 residues. Trimming shortened V by 5 bases and J by 6 bases, and 14 bases separated the two germline ends. The DNA for the CDR3 is TGTGCCAGCAGCCTTGGGCCCCTTTCCGAGCAGTACTTC. It is translated as CASSLGPLSEQYF.

This clone was seen just once. The chain carries TRBV18 and TRBJ2-1; TRBD1 agrees at 7 bases. The CDR3 spans 16 residues. The ends lost 0 bases at V and 4 bases at J; junction bases unmatched: 6. Germline-derived CDR1 and CDR2 are KGHSH and LQKENI. The CDR3 region is CASSPPDRAPYNEQFF. The CDR3 coding sequence is TGTGCCAGCTCACCACCTGACAGGGCCCCATACAATGAGCAGTTCTTC.

As concerns this clone: The sample has other DNA sequences that encode this CDR3 too. The V gene is TRBV29-1, the J gene TRBJ2-3; 8 bases agree with TRBD2. This CDR3 has 12 amino acids. CDR1 and CDR2 from the germline V gene are SQVTM and ANQGSEA. The CDR3 bases are TGCAGTGTTCATAGCGGGGTAGATACGCAGTATTTT. It encodes CSVHSGVDTQYF.

This clone showed up just a few times. The J gene is TRBJ2-5, the V gene TRBV2, with 9 bases matching TRBD2. V was pared by 3 bases and J by 1 base, with 6 bases of the junction left unmatched. This CDR3 region has 16 residues. Germline assignment: CDR1 SNHLY and CDR2 FYNNEI. The CDR3 bases are TGTGCCAGCAGTGATGGGGCTAGCGGGGTCCAAGAGACCCAGTACTTC. Its translation: CASSDGASGVQETQYF.